Shown below are 7 T cell receptor beta chains from a single sample sequenced in a study of patients and donors after allogeneic stem cell transplantation. MiXCR, applied by TCRdb to the RT-PCR reads, yields one record per CDR3 protein. The repertoire consists of approximately 220,000 distinct CDR3 sequences, with roughly two fifths occurring once and the leading ten covering more than 9%. Sequencing input: blood, either unsorted or a sorted T cell fraction (not recorded which). The source is a human donor who was either an allogeneic HSCT recipient or a stem cell or donor lymphocyte infusion donor (not recorded which). It is not recorded whose cells these are; they may come from a transplant donor.

This clonotype was seen a few times. V is TRBV29-1 and J is TRBJ1-1; the D gene is possibly TRBD1 (5 bases). This CDR3 is built from 13 residues. V gave up 5 bases and J gave up 2 bases, with 12 bases separating them. Germline CDR1 reads SQVTM; CDR2 reads ANQGSEA. The CDR3 here is CSVMDITNTEAFF. Here the CDR3 DNA reads TGCAGCGTTATGGACATCACCAACACTGAAGCTTTCTTT.

This clonotype was detected only a few times. The chain combines TRBV20-1 with TRBJ2-7; tentative D call: TRBD2 (6 bases). The germline gives CDR1 DFQATT, CDR2 SNEGSKA (reference sequence). This CDR3 has 11 amino acids. Trimming stripped 6 bases from V and 4 bases from J, with 10 bases between. This chain's CDR3 is CSATGGYEQYF. Here the CDR3 DNA reads TGCAGTGCCACCGGGGGATACGAGCAGTACTTC.

The V call is TRBV20-1, the J call TRBJ1-5; D not certain. The CDR3 covers 14 residues. The germline gives CDR1 DFQATT, CDR2 SNEGSKA (reference sequence). V lost 1 base to trimming and J lost 5 bases, with 12 bases between them. Here the CDR3 reads CSARGILSDQPQHF. For the CDR3, the DNA is TGCAGTGCTAGAGGGATACTTTCGGATCAGCCCCAGCATTTT.

There are a few counts of this clonotype. The chain employs TRBV5-1 and TRBJ2-7, with D uncertain. Looked up from germline, CDR1 is SGHRS and CDR2 is YFSETQ. The CDR3 sequence is 11 residues long. V was trimmed by 0 bases and J by 7 bases, leaving 5 bases between them. The CDR3 reads CASSLDAEQYF. The DNA of the CDR3 is TGCGCCAGCAGCTTGGATGCGGAGCAGTACTTC.

The gene calls are TRBV7-2 and TRBJ1-4, with TRBD1 identical over 7 bases. Germline V gene lookup returns CDR1 SGHTA and CDR2 FQGNSA. CDR3 size: 14 residues. J lost 7 bases, V lost 5 bases, and 7 bases had no gene match. CDR3 nucleotide sequence: TGTGCCAGCAGCCAACCGGGACAGCCTGAAAAACTGTTTTTT. Translated, it gives CASSQPGQPEKLFF.

This clonotype was counted a few times. The rearrangement joins TRBV29-1 to TRBJ1-1; D is undetermined. CDR3 length: 11 amino acids. CDR1 and CDR2 (germline): SQVTM, ANQGSEA. Trimming removed 8 bases from V and 7 bases from J, with 14 bases in between. The CDR3 bases are TGCAGCTCCTCCTCTCGGGGTGAAGCTTTCTTT. Translated, it gives CSSSSRGEAFF.

Only a few counts were recorded for this clonotype. The V call is TRBV11-2, the J call TRBJ1-6; D remains unclear. CDR3 size: 17 residues. Germline CDR1 SGHAT, CDR2 FQNNGV. V was cut by 2 bases and J by 7 bases, with 18 bases left in between. The CDR3 coding sequence is TGTGCCAGCAGCTTAAAAACCGGGTCCAAGGGAAATTCACCCCTCCACTTT. Residues: CASSLKTGSKGNSPLHF.